A selection of T cell receptor beta chains follows, all from one sample in a study of graft-versus-host responses after intestinal transplantation. Generated by immunoSEQ multiplex PCR, the TCRdb table keeps only in-frame clones and is missing some. The profile shows 80,000 to 100,000 clones, roughly 91% of them singletons. Their antigens are not known. The specimen was unstimulated CD4+ T cells sorted from spleen or lymph node cells, collected before transplant. All receptors come from a human donor who was the organ donor for an intestinal transplant. CDR3s include the opening cysteine and the closing phenylalanine or tryptophan. The D gene is left open where the match is weak. Only part of the rows carry a size: once, few, many, or a class if the clone is expanded.

TRBV10-3	TRBJ2-5	TRBD2	13	.	CAISERGGETQYF	TGTGCCATCAGTGAGCGGGGGGGCGAGACCCAGTACTTC
TRBV27	TRBJ1-5	.	13	.	CASRFRLNQPQHF	TGTGCCAGCAGATTCAGACTCAATCAGCCCCAGCATTTT
TRBV5-1	TRBJ1-1	TRBD1	16	.	CASTKTGAGMNTEAFF	TGCGCCAGCACCAAGACAGGGGCAGGGATGAACACTGAAGCTTTCTTT
TRBV6-6	TRBJ2-3	.	15	.	CASSPGGWSTDTQYF	TGTGCCAGCAGCCCCGGGGGATGGAGCACAGATACGCAGTATTTT
TRBV18	TRBJ1-2	TRBD1	14	.	CASSDRVPNYGYTF	TGTGCCAGCTCAGACAGGGTGCCTAACTATGGCTACACCTTC
TRBV5-1	TRBJ1-1	.	14	.	CASRLGDIDTEAFF	TGCGCCAGCAGGCTTGGGGACATAGACACTGAAGCTTTCTTT
TRBV4-2	TRBJ2-2	.	15	.	CASSETGGQTGELFF	TGTGCCAGCAGCGAAACGGGGGGCCAGACCGGGGAGCTGTTTTTT
TRBV28	TRBJ1-5	.	16	few	CASSLVRGGPGSAQHF	TGTGCCAGCAGTTTGGTTCGTGGCGGCCCGGGTTCAGCCCAGCATTTT
TRBV4-1	TRBJ1-2	.	16	once	CASSKAGGRGYDGYTF	TGCGCCAGCAGCAAGGCTGGGGGTAGGGGGTATGATGGCTACACCTTC
TRBV10-2	TRBJ2-1	TRBD2	14	.	CAGGRAGDYNEQFF	TGCGCGGGGGGGCGAGCGGGGGACTACAATGAGCAGTTCTTC
TRBV27	TRBJ1-3	.	15	once	CASRSPEGTGNTIYF	TGTGCCAGCAGGTCCCCGGAGGGGACTGGAAACACCATATATTTT
TRBV6-6	TRBJ1-6	.	14	.	CASSYRQVNSPLHF	TGTGCCAGCAGTTACAGGCAGGTTAATTCACCCCTCCACTTT
TRBV5-1	TRBJ1-1	.	15	.	CASSSGVGENTEAFF	TGCGCCAGCAGCTCAGGGGTGGGGGAGAACACTGAAGCTTTCTTT
TRBV4-3	TRBJ1-4	TRBD1	18	few	CASSQDLVGGIALEKLFF	TGCGCCAGCAGCCAAGATCTGGTAGGGGGCATCGCACTAGAAAAACTGTTTTTT
TRBV27	TRBJ1-4	.	15	.	CASKRGIGGSEKLFF	TGTGCCAGCAAACGGGGGATCGGGGGGAGTGAAAAACTGTTTTTT
TRBV4-2	TRBJ2-1	TRBD2	17	.	CASSQTSGGVSYNEQFF	TGTGCCAGCAGCCAAACTAGCGGGGGTGTGTCCTACAATGAGCAGTTCTTC
TRBV23-1	TRBJ2-7	TRBD2	14	.	CASLHPGGAYEQYF	TGCGCCAGCCTTCATCCTGGGGGGGCCTACGAGCAGTACTTC
TRBV18	TRBJ2-7	TRBD1	14	.	CASSHGQGWNEQYF	TGTGCCAGCTCACACGGACAGGGGTGGAACGAGCAGTACTTC
TRBV7-9	TRBJ2-1	TRBD1	14	.	CASSLWDSSNEQFF	TGTGCCAGCAGCTTATGGGACAGCTCGAATGAGCAGTTCTTC
TRBV6-5	TRBJ1-2	.	12	.	CASSPGRNGYTF	TGTGCCAGCAGTCCGGGGAGAAATGGCTACACCTTC
TRBV11-2	TRBJ1-1	TRBD1	14	.	CASSLVRGHTEAFF	TGTGCCAGCAGCTTAGTCAGGGGGCACACTGAAGCTTTCTTT
TRBV2	TRBJ2-7	.	15	.	CASKGRQGWLYEQYF	TGTGCCAGCAAAGGGAGGCAGGGTTGGTTATACGAGCAGTACTTC
TRBV20-1	TRBJ2-1	.	11	once	CSAAPGFEQFF	TGCAGTGCGGCCCCAGGGTTTGAGCAGTTCTTC
TRBV11-2	TRBJ2-7	.	13	.	CASSLESPYEQYF	TGTGCCAGCAGCTTAGAGTCTCCCTACGAGCAGTACTTC
TRBV4-1	TRBJ2-1	.	14	.	CASSQPYSYNEQFF	TGCGCCAGCAGCCAACCCTACTCCTACAATGAGCAGTTCTTC
TRBV18	TRBJ2-3	.	13	.	CASSPSSTDTQYF	TGTGCCAGCTCACCCTCTAGCACAGATACGCAGTATTTT
TRBV5-1	TRBJ2-7	TRBD2	14	.	CASSSGLAPYEQYF	TGCGCCAGCAGCTCTGGACTAGCCCCCTACGAGCAGTACTTC
TRBV7-3	TRBJ2-3	.	15	.	CASSLTPDPTDTQYF	TGTGCCAGCAGCTTAACGCCAGATCCCACAGATACGCAGTATTTT